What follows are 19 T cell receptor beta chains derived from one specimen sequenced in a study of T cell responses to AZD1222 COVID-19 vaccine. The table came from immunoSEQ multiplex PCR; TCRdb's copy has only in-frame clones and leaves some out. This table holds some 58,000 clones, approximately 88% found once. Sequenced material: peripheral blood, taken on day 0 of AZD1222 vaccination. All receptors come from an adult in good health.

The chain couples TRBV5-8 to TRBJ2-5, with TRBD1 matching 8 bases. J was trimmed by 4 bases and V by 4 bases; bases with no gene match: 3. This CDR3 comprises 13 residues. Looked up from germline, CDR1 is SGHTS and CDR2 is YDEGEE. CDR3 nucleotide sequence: TGTGCCAGCAGCCCAGGGGGCCGAGAGACCCAGTACTTC. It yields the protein CASSPGGRETQYF.

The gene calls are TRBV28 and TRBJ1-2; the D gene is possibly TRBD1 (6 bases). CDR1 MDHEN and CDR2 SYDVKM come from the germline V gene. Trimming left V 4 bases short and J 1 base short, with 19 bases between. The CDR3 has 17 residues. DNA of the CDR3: TGTGCCAGCAGTTCCTGGGGGGCAGGCGGAAATAACTATGGCTACACCTTC. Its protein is CASSSWGAGGNNYGYTF.

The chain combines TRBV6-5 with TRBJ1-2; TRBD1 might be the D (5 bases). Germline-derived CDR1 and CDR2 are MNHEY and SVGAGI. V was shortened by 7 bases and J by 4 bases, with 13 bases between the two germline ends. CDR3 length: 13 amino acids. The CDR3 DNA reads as TGTGCCAGCACGGCAGGGCACGGCTATGGCTACACCTTC. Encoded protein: CASTAGHGYGYTF.

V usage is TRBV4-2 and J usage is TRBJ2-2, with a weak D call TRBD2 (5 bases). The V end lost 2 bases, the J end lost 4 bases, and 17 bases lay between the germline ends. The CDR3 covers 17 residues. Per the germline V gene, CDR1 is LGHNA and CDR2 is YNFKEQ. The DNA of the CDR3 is TGTGCCAGCAGCCAATCGGCCCCGCCGGGGAGCACCGGGGAGCTGTTTTTT. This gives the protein CASSQSAPPGSTGELFF.

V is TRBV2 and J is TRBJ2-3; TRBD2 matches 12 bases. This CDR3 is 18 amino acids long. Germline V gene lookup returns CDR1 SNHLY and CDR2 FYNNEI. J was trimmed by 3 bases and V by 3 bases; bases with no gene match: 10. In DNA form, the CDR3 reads TGTGCCAGCAGTGACCTCGCTAGCGGGAGGGCTGGGACAGATACGCAGTATTTT. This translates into CASSDLASGRAGTDTQYF.

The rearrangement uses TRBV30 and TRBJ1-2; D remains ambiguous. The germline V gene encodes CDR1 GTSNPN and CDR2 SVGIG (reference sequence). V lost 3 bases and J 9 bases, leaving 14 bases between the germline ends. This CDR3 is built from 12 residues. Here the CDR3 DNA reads TGTGCCTGGAGCCTTCAAAGTGGTAGCTACACCTTC. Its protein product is CAWSLQSGSYTF.

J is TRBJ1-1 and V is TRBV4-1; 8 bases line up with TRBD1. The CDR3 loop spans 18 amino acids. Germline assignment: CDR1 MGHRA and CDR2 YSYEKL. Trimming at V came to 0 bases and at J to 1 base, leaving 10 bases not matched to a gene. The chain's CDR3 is CASSQDRRQGFGNTEAFF. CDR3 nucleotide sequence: TGCGCCAGCAGCCAAGATCGCCGACAGGGGTTCGGGAACACTGAAGCTTTCTTT.

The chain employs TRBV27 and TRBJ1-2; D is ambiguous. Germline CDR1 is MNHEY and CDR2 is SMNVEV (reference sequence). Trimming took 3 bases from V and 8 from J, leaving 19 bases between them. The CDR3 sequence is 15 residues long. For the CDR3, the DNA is TGTGCCAGCAGTTTGGAAGGTCCCTCGGCGGGGGGCTACACCTTC. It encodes CASSLEGPSAGGYTF.

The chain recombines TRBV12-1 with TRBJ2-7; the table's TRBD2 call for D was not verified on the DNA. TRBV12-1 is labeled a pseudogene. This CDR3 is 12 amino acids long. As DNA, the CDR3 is TGTGCCAGCAGCCTACCGGCGGACGAGCAGTACTTC. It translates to CASSLPADEQYF.

CDR3 in amino acids: CASSTGGQTRDTQYF. For the CDR3, the DNA is TGTGCCAGCAGCACCGGGGGCCAGACAAGGGATACGCAGTATTTT. The rearrangement links TRBV4-2 to TRBJ2-3; D tentatively fits TRBD1 or TRBD2 (6 bases each). This CDR3 contains 15 residues. Deletions cut 5 bases from V and 6 bases from J, with 18 bases between. CDR1 and CDR2 from the germline V gene are LGHNA and YNFKEQ.

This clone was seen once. The CDR3 nucleotides read TGTGCCAGCATTTGGGCTGGGACAGGGAACGAGCAGTACTTC. As protein: CASIWAGTGNEQYF. This chain links TRBV2 with TRBJ2-7, with 9 nucleotides matching TRBD1. The CDR3 loop spans 14 amino acids. The ends lost 7 bases at V and 5 bases at J; junction bases unmatched: 9. Germline V gene lookup returns CDR1 SNHLY and CDR2 FYNNEI.

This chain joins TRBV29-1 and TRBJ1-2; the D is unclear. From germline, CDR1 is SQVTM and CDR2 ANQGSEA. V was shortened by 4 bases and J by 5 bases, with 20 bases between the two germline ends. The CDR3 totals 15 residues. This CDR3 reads CSVGAAAATLYGYTF. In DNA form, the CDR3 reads TGCAGCGTTGGCGCGGCGGCCGCCACCCTTTATGGCTACACCTTC.

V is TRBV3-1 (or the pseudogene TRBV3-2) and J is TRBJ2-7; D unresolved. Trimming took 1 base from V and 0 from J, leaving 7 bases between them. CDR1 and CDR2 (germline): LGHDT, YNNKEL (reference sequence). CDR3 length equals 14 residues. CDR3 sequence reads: CASSQGTISYEQYF. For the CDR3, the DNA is TGTGCCAGCAGCCAAGGCACGATCTCCTACGAGCAGTACTTC.

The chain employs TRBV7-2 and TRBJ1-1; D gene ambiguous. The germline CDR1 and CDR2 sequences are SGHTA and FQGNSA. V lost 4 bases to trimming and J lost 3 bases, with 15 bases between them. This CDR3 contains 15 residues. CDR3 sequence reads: CASSSERWGDTEAFF. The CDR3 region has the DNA TGTGCCAGCAGCTCCGAGAGATGGGGAGACACTGAAGCTTTCTTT. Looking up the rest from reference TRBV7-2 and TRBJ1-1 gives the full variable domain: GAGVSQSPSNKVTEKGKDVELRCDPISGHTALYWYRQSLGQGLEFLIYFQGNSAPDKSGLPSDRFSAERTGGSVSTLTIQRTQQEDSAVYLCASSSERWGDTEAFFGQGTRLTVV.

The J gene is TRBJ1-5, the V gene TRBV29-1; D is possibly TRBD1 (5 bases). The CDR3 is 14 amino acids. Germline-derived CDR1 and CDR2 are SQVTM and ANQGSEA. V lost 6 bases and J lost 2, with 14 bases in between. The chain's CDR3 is CSVVPGGGNQPQHF. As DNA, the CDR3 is TGCAGCGTGGTCCCTGGGGGTGGCAATCAGCCCCAGCATTTT.

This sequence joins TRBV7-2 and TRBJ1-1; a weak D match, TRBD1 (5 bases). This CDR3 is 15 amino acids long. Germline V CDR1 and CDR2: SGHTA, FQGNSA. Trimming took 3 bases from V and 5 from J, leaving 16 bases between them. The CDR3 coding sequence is TGTGCCAGCAGCTTGGGACGGGGGGGAAGGACTGAAGCTTTCTTT. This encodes CASSLGRGGRTEAFF.

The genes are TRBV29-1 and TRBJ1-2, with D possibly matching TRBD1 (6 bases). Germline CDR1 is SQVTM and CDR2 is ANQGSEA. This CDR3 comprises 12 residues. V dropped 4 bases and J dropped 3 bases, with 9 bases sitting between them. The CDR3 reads CSVVGGYYGYTF. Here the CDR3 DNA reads TGCAGCGTTGTTGGGGGCTACTATGGCTACACCTTC.

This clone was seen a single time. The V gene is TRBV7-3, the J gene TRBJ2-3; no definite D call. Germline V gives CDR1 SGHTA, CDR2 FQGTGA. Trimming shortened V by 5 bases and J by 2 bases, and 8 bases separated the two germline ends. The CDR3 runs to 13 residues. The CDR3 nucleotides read TGTGCCAGCAGCGCCACTACCACAGATACGCAGTATTTT. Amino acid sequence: CASSATTTDTQYF. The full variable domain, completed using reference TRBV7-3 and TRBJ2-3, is GAGVSQTPSNKVTEKGKYVELRCDPISGHTALYWYRQSLGQGPEFLIYFQGTGAADDSGLPNDRFFAVRPEGSVSTLKIQRTERGDSAVYLCASSATTTDTQYFGPGTRLTVL.

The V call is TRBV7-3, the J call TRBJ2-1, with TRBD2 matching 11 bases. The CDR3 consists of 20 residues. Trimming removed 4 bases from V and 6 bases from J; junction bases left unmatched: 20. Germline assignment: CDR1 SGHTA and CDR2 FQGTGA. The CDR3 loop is CASSSQGGSGRASVFNEQFF. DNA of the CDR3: TGTGCCAGCAGCTCTCAGGGAGGTAGCGGGAGGGCCAGTGTTTTCAATGAGCAGTTCTTC.